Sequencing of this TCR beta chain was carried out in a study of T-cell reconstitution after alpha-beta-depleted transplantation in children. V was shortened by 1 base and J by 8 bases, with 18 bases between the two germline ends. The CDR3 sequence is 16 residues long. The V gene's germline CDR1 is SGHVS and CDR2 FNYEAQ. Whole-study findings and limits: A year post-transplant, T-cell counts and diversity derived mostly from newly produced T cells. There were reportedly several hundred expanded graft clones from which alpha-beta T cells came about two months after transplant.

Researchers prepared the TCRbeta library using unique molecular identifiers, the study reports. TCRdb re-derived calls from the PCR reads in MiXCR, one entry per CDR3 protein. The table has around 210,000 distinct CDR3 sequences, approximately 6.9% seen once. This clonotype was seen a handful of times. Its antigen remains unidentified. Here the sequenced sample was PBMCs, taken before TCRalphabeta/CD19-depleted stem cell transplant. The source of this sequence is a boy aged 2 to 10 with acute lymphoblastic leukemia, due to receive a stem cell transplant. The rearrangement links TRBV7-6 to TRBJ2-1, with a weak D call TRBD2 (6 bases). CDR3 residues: CASSLEGFARGDEQFF. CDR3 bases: TGTGCCAGCAGCTTAGAAGGGTTCGCGCGCGGGGATGAGCAGTTCTTC.